This is a list of T cell receptor beta chains from one sample in a study of blood T cell repertoires in COVID-19. TCRdb's copy holds only in-frame clones and misses some; the assay was immunoSEQ multiplex PCR. The sample yields 300,000 to 400,000 clones, over 80% seen once. Sequenced input: peripheral blood. These receptor sequences come from a man under 40 with COVID-19, enrolled during active disease. Each CDR3 is given with its conserved first and last residue. D genes are given only for firm matches. Clone size is shown for a subset of rows, as once, few, many or a class of expanded clone.

DNA: TGTGCCAGCCTTGGACAGGGGCGGCCCCAGCATTTT
CDR3: CASLGQGRPQHF
V: TRBV19
D: TRBD1
J: TRBJ1-5
size: NA

DNA: TGTGCCAGCAGCGCAGACCTAGACGGACTCTATGGCTACACCTTC
CDR3: CASSADLDGLYGYTF
V: TRBV9
D: NA
J: TRBJ1-2
size: NA

DNA: TGTGCCAGCAGGCGGCTGATTAACTCCTACGAGCAGTACTTC
CDR3: CASRRLINSYEQYF
V: TRBV2
D: NA
J: TRBJ2-7
size: NA

DNA: TGTGCCATCAGCGGGGATCTAGCGGGAGGGCAGCGCGAGCAGTACTTC
CDR3: CAISGDLAGGQREQYF
V: TRBV10-3
D: TRBD2
J: TRBJ2-7
size: NA

DNA: TGTGCCAGTAGTAGAAGCGGGAGATACGAGCAGTACTTC
CDR3: CASSRSGRYEQYF
V: TRBV19
D: TRBD2
J: TRBJ2-7
size: NA

DNA: TGTGCCACGGCTTCCGGACAGGGCCCCTACGAGCAGTACTTC
CDR3: CATASGQGPYEQYF
V: TRBV10-3
D: TRBD1
J: TRBJ2-7
size: few

DNA: TGTGCCAGCAGCTCGTGGGGTACATGGGAGTCGGGGACAGATACGCAGTATTTT
CDR3: CASSSWGTWESGTDTQYF
V: TRBV13
D: NA
J: TRBJ2-3
size: NA

DNA: TGTGCCAGCAGCTCAGCGACAGGGGGCGACCCATGGCCCCAGCATTTT
CDR3: CASSSATGGDPWPQHF
V: TRBV7-2
D: TRBD1
J: TRBJ1-5
size: NA

DNA: TGTGCCAGCAGTCGCCGGACAGCCTCGGGGACTGAAGCTTTCTTT
CDR3: CASSRRTASGTEAFF
V: TRBV28
D: NA
J: TRBJ1-1
size: NA

DNA: TGTGCCAGCAGTGAATGGTCAGAAGAGACCCAGTACTTC
CDR3: CASSEWSEETQYF
V: TRBV6-1
D: NA
J: TRBJ2-5
size: NA

DNA: TGTGCCAGCAGCGTAGGAGGCGGGAGTGGAAATGAGCAGTTCTTC
CDR3: CASSVGGGSGNEQFF
V: TRBV9
D: TRBD2
J: TRBJ2-1
size: NA